The sequence of this T cell receptor (beta chain) was determined in a study of blood T cell repertoires in COVID-19 (dated by TCRdb to 2020 to 2022). At the level of the whole study: Samples covering the acute and convalescent phases of COVID-19 were provided by collaborators in the United States, Italy and Spain. The prospective study material was composed of cDNA or gDNA derived from T cells, B-cell-depleted T cells, or PBMCs. Subjects who had been exposed to COVID-19, were actively infected with it, or had recovered from it provided the deeply sampled blood TCRbeta repertoires that made up the dataset. A freely available public database, intended as a resource for researchers studying the immune response to SARS-CoV-2, is where the repertoires were released. The samples were drawn from two sources: the first 160 participants of the ongoing ImmuneRACE study, and fewer than 1,500 subjects contributed by 6 global collaborators. Nearly every sample came with metadata listing a de-identified subject ID, COVID-19 status, age in years and sex. HLA class I and class II types, where available, came from metadata supplied by the sample provider rather than from assay-based typing.

For CDR1 and CDR2, the germline V gene lists SGHRS and YFSETQ. For this chain, trimming is 2 bases at the V end and 4 bases at the J end, and the number of junction bases without a gene match is 5. The CDR3 numbers 14 residues from cysteine through phenylalanine. Just the 42-base CDR3 DNA is kept, in frame starting at base 1. The immunoSEQ Assay, a bias-controlled multiplex PCR, was used to amplify TCRbeta CDR3 regions from genomic DNA. From the authors' description of their analysis: Nucleated cell counts per sample were estimated from amplification of reference gene primers within the assay. To quantify the absolute abundance of each unique TCRbeta CDR3 rearrangement, sequence reads were collapsed and filtered. For each sample, productive Simpson clonality was calculated by taking the square root of Simpson's diversity index across productive rearrangements. TCRdb obtained this table from immuneACCESS and retained in-frame rearrangements with V and J assigned. These tables miss some clones; where compared with another copy, unresolved V genes account for less than half of the shortfall, and the remainder is unexplained. That table furnishes V, J and clone size, whereas the DNA furnished D and trimming. Within this sample are roughly 150,000 clones, with roughly 86% of them counted one time only. 13% to 15% of the sample comes from the top ten.

On this clone: The clone's antigen remains unknown. No much larger clone exists at a distance of one base, and base qualities are not known.

Collaborating institutions collected whole blood in K2EDTA tubes following their own protocols. Collaborator samples were shipped for TCRbeta analysis as frozen whole blood, isolated PBMCs, or DNA extracted from either sample type. The research as a whole found: The amount of clinical and demographic metadata varied by source and participant and was provided uncurated.

The TCR originated in a human donor with acute or convalescent COVID-19. The donor label of this sample is uncertain. The V and J genes are TRBV5-1 and TRBJ1-1, with TRBD1 matching 7 junction bases. What was sequenced was peripheral blood. The base sequence is TGCGCCAGCAGCTTATGGGACAGCACCACTGAAGCTTTCTTT. Translated, it reads CASSLWDSTTEAFF.